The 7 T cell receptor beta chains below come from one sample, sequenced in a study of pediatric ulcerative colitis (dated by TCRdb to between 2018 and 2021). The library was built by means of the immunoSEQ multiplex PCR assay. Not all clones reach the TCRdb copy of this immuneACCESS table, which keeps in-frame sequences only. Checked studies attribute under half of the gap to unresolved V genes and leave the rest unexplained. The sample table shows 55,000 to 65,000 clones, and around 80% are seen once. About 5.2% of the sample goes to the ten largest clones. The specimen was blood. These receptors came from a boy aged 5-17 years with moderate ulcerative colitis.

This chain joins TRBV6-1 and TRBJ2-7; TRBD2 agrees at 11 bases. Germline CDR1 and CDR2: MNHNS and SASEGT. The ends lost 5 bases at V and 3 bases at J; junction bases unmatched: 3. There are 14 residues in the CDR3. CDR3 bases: TGTGCCAGCAGTAGTAGCGGGGGGGACTACGAGCAGTACTTC. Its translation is CASSSSGGDYEQYF.

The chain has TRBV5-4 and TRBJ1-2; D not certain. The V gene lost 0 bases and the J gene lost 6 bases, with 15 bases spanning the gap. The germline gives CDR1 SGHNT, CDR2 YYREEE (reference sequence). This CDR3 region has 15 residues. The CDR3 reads CASSLESVSRDGYTF. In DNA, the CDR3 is TGTGCCAGCAGCTTGGAATCGGTCTCGAGGGATGGCTACACCTTC.

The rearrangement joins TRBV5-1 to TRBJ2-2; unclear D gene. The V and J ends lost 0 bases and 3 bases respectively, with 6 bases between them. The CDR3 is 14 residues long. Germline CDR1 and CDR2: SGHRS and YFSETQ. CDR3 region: CASSLGPDTGELFF. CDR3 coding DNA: TGCGCCAGCAGCTTGGGTCCGGACACCGGGGAGCTGTTTTTT.

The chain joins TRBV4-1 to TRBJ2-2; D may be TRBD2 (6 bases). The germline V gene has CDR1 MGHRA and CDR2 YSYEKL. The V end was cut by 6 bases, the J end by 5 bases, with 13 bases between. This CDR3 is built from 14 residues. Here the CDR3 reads CASRHPGGTGELFF. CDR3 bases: TGCGCCAGCAGGCACCCCGGGGGAACCGGGGAGCTGTTTTTT.

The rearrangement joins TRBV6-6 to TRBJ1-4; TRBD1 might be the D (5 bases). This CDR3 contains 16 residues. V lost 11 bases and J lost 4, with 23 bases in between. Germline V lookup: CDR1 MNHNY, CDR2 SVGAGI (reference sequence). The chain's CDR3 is CASLREGSFFNEKLFF. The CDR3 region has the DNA TGTGCCTCGCTCCGGGAGGGGTCCTTTTTTAATGAAAAACTGTTTTTT.

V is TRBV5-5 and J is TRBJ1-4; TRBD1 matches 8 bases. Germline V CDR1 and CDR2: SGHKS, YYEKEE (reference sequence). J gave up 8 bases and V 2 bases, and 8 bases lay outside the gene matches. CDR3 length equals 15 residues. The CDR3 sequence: CASSLTGGEIEKLFF. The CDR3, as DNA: TGTGCCAGCAGCTTAACAGGGGGGGAAATCGAAAAACTGTTTTTT.

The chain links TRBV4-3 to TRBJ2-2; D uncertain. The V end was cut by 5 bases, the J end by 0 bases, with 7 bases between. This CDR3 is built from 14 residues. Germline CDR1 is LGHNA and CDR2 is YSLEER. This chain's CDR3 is CASSSGSNTGELFF. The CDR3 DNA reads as TGCGCCAGCAGCTCGGGCTCGAACACCGGGGAGCTGTTTTTT.